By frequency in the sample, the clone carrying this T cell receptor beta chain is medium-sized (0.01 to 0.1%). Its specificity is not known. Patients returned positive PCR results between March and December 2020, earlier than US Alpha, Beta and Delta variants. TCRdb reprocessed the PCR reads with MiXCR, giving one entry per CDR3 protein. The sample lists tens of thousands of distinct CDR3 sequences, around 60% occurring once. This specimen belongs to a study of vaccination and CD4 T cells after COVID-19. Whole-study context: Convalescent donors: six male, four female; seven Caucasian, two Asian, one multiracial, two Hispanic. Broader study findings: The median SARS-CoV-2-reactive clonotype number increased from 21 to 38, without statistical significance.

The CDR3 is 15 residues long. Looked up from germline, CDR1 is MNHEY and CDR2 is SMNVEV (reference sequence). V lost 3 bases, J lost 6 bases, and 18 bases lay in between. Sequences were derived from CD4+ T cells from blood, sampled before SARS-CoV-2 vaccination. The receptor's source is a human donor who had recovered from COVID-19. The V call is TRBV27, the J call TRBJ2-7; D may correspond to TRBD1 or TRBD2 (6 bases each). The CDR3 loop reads CASSFRGARNGEQYF. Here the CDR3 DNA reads TGTGCCAGCAGTTTTAGGGGGGCGCGAAATGGCGAGCAGTACTTC.